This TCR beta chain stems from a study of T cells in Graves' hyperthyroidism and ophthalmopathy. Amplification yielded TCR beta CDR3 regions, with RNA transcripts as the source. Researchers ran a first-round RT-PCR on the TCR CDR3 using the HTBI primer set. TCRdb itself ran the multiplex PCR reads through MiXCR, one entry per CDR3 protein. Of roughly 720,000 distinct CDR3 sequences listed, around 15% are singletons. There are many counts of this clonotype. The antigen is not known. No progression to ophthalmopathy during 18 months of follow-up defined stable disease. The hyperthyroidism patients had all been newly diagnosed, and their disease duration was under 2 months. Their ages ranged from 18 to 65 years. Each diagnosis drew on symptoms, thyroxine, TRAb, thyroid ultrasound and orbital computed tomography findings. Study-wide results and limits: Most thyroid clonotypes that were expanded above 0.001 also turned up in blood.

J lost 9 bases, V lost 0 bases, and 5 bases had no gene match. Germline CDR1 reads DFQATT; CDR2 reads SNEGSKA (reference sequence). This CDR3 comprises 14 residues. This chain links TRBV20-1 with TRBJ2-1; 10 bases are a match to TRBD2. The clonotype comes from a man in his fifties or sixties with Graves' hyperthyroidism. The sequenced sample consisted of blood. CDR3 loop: CSARDPVAGGEQFF. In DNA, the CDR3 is TGCAGTGCTAGAGATCCGGTAGCGGGAGGTGAGCAGTTCTTC.